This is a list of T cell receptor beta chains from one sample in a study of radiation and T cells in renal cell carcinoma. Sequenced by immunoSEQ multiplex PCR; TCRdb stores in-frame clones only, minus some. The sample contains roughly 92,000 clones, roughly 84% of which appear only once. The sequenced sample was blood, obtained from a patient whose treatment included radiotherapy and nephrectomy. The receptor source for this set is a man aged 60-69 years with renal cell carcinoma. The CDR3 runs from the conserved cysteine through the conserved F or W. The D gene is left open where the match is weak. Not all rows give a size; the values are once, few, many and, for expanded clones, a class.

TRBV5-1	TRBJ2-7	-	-	CASSLAGQGSSYEQYF	TGCGCCAGCAGCTTGGCCGGGCAGGGGAGCTCCTACGAGCAGTACTTC
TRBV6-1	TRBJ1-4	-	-	CASSVTWTSNEKLFF	TGTGCCAGCAGTGTTACATGGACCTCTAATGAAAAACTGTTTTTT
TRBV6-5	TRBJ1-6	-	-	CASSYAENSPLHF	TGTGCCAGCAGCTACGCGGAAAATTCACCCCTCCACTTT
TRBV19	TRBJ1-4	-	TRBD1	CASSISAGTADEKLFF	TGTGCCAGTAGTATATCAGCCGGGACAGCGGATGAAAAACTGTTTTTT
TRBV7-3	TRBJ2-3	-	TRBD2	CASSLQRDSTDTQYF	TGTGCCAGCAGCTTACAGCGGGACAGCACAGATACGCAGTATTTT
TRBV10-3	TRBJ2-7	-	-	CAISNHNDEQYF	TGTGCCATCAGCAATCACAATGACGAGCAGTACTTC
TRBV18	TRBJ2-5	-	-	CASSPPSGVETQYF	TGTGCCAGCTCACCACCTTCTGGGGTAGAGACCCAGTACTTC
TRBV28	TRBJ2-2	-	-	CASSGWGDSYTGELFF	TGTGCCAGCAGTGGATGGGGGGACTCGTATACCGGGGAGCTGTTTTTT
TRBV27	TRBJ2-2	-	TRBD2	CASSWTSGIAGELFF	TGTGCCAGCAGCTGGACTAGCGGGATAGCCGGGGAGCTGTTTTTT
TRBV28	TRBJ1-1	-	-	CASRDIMNTEAFF	TGTGCCAGCAGGGACATCATGAACACTGAAGCTTTCTTT
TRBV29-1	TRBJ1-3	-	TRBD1	CSVELGRGTAGNTIYF	TGCAGCGTTGAATTAGGTAGGGGGACAGCTGGAAACACCATATATTTT
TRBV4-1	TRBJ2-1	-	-	CASSQTGEVYNEQFF	TGCGCCAGCAGCCAAACAGGGGAGGTTTACAATGAGCAGTTCTTC
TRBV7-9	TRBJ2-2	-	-	CASGVAALNTGELFF	TGTGCCAGCGGTGTGGCAGCCTTAAACACCGGGGAGCTGTTTTTT
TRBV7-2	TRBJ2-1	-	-	CASSPARDEQFF	TGTGCCAGCAGCCCTGCACGGGATGAGCAGTTCTTC
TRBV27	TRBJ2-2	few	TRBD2	CASSWGTRTGELFF	TGTGCCAGCAGTTGGGGGACTAGGACCGGGGAGCTGTTTTTT
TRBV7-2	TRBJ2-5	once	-	CASSLQETQYF	TGTGCCAGCAGCTTACAAGAGACCCAGTACTTC
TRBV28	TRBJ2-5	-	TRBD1	CASSLRQGRETQYF	TGTGCCAGCAGTTTGCGACAGGGGAGGGAGACCCAGTACTTC
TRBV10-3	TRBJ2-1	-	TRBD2	CAIRGTSGINEQFF	TGTGCCATCAGGGGGACTAGCGGGATCAATGAGCAGTTCTTC
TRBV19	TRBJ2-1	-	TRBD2	CASSHTWEGNNEQFF	TGTGCCAGTAGCCACACTTGGGAGGGGAACAATGAGCAGTTCTTC
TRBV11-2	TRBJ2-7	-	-	CASSRGRADTYEQYF	TGTGCCAGCAGCCGGGGGAGAGCGGATACCTACGAGCAGTACTTC
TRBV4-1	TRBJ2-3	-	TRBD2	CASSQAWATSGRTDTQYF	TGCGCCAGCAGCCAAGCTTGGGCCACTAGCGGGAGAACAGATACGCAGTATTTT
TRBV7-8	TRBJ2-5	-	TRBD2	CASSPYRTSGREETQYF	TGTGCCAGCAGCCCTTACCGAACTAGCGGGAGGGAAGAGACCCAGTACTTC
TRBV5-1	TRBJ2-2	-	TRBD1	CASSLTRGRWTGELFF	TGCGCCAGCAGCTTAACCAGGGGGCGTTGGACCGGGGAGCTGTTTTTT
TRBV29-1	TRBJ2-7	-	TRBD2	CSARTSGSYEQYF	TGCAGCGCACGGACTAGCGGGAGTTACGAGCAGTACTTC
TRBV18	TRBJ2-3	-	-	CASSLSHPSTDTQYF	TGTGCCAGCTCACTGTCCCACCCCAGCACAGATACGCAGTATTTT
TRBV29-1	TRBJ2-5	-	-	CSVDRQIQETQYF	TGCAGCGTTGATAGGCAGATACAAGAGACCCAGTACTTC
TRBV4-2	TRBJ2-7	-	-	CASSQEVGREAYEQYF	TGTGCCAGCAGCCAAGAGGTTGGCAGGGAGGCGTACGAGCAGTACTTC
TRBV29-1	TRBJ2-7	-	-	CSVDGASEQYF	TGCAGCGTTGACGGCGCAAGCGAGCAGTACTTC
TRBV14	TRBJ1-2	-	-	CASSLRGGAVNYGYTF	TGTGCCAGCTCCCTCCGGGGGGGGGCAGTTAACTATGGCTACACCTTC
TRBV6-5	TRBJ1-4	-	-	CASSSRRGFREKLFF	TGTGCCAGCAGTTCCCGCCGGGGGTTTCGTGAAAAACTGTTTTTT
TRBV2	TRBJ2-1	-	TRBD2	CASSVRTSGNNEQFF	TGTGCCAGCAGTGTCCGGACTAGCGGGAACAATGAGCAGTTCTTC
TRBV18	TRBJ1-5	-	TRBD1	CASSPGTGGNQPQHF	TGTGCCAGCTCACCCGGGACAGGGGGAAATCAGCCCCAGCATTTT
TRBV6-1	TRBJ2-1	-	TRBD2	CASSLAGAMMGEQFF	TGTGCCAGCAGTTTAGCGGGAGCAATGATGGGTGAGCAGTTCTTC
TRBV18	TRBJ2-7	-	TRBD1	CASSLGTERDEQYF	TGTGCCAGCTCACTTGGGACAGAACGTGACGAGCAGTACTTC
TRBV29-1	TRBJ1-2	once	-	CSVRDGNWRYYGYTF	TGCAGCGTCCGGGACGGCAATTGGCGGTACTATGGCTACACCTTC
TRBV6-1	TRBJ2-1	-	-	CASSEGRVVEQFF	TGTGCCAGCAGTGAAGGGCGGGTAGTCGAGCAGTTCTTC
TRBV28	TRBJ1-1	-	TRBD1	CASTRQGNTEAFF	TGTGCCAGCACCCGACAGGGGAACACTGAAGCTTTCTTT
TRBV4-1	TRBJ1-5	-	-	CASSRGNSGQPQHF	TGCGCCAGCAGTAGGGGGAATTCTGGTCAGCCCCAGCATTTT
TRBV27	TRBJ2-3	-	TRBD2	CASTRTSGRIDTQYF	TGTGCCAGCACTAGGACTAGCGGGAGGATAGATACGCAGTATTTT
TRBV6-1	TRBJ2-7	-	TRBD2	CASSESAGGGAEEQYF	TGTGCCAGCAGTGAATCGGCGGGAGGGGGCGCGGAGGAGCAGTACTTC
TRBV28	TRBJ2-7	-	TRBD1	CASSLPGQNNEQYF	TGTGCCAGCAGTTTACCGGGACAGAATAACGAGCAGTACTTC
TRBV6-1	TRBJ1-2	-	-	CASSEVSSSGGYTF	TGTGCCAGCAGTGAAGTTAGCTCCTCAGGTGGCTACACCTTC
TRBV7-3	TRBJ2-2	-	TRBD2	CASSLIAGVTGELFF	TGTGCCAGCAGCTTAATAGCGGGAGTAACCGGGGAGCTGTTTTTT
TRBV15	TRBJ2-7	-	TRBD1	CATSRGQGPYEQYF	TGTGCCACCAGCAGGGGACAGGGGCCGTACGAGCAGTACTTC
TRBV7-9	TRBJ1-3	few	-	CASSFWPPGNTIYF	TGTGCCAGCAGCTTTTGGCCACCTGGAAACACCATATATTTT
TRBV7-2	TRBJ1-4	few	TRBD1	CASSRETGVGEKLFF	TGTGCCAGCAGCAGAGAGACAGGGGTGGGTGAAAAACTGTTTTTT
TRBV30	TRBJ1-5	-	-	CAWSVGRDQPQHF	TGTGCCTGGAGTGTAGGGAGGGATCAGCCCCAGCATTTT
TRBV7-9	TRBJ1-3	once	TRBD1	CASSLAVSGRGPGNTIYF	TGTGCCAGCAGCTTAGCAGTGAGTGGCAGGGGGCCTGGAAACACCATATATTTT
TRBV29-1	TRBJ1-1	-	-	CSGRDGNTEAFF	TGCAGCGGCCGGGACGGGAACACTGAAGCTTTCTTT
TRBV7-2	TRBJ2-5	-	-	CASSLNGQRQETQYF	TGTGCCAGCAGCTTAAACGGACAGAGACAAGAGACCCAGTACTTC
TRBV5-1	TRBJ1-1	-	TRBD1	CASSGTGGSTEAFF	TGCGCCAGTAGCGGGACAGGGGGGAGTACTGAAGCTTTCTTT
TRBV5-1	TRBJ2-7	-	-	CASSSGPGYELYF	TGCGCCAGCAGCTCGGGACCTGGCTACGAGCTGTACTTC
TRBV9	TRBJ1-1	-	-	CASSVAAGGVAEAFF	TGTGCCAGCAGCGTAGCGGCAGGTGGGGTCGCTGAAGCTTTCTTT
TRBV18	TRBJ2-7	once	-	CASSPMASSYEQYF	TGTGCCAGCTCACCTATGGCCAGCTCCTACGAGCAGTACTTC
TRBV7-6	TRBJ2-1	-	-	CASSPSQGRGYNEQFF	TGTGCCAGCAGCCCATCTCAGGGGCGCGGGTACAATGAGCAGTTCTTC
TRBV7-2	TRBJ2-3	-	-	CASSGRRSLSTDTQYF	TGTGCCAGCAGCGGGCGAAGGTCCTTGAGCACAGATACGCAGTATTTT
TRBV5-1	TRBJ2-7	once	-	CASSPPYGGERYEQYF	TGCGCCAGCAGCCCCCCGTACGGGGGCGAACGCTACGAGCAGTACTTC
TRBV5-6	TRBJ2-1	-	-	CASSWGVTSEQFF	TGTGCCAGCAGCTGGGGTGTCACTTCTGAGCAGTTCTTC
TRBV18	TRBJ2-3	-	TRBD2	CASSSLAGTTSTDTQYF	TGTGCCAGCTCATCACTAGCGGGGACCACTAGCACAGATACGCAGTATTTT
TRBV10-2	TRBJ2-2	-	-	CASGSEPDNTGELFF	TGCGCCAGCGGAAGCGAACCGGATAACACCGGGGAGCTGTTTTTT